The table lists the clone carrying this T cell receptor (beta chain) with a few counts. Its matching antigen is unknown. The data were obtained in a study of CD8 T cells in ankylosing spondylitis. TCRdb re-called the 5' RACE reads through MiXCR, storing one row per CDR3 protein. This sample yields about 340,000 distinct CDR3 sequences, of which about 14% are seen a single time; roughly 1.1% belongs to the top ten. CDR3 length: 14 residues. Trimming stripped 0 bases from V and 6 bases from J, with 11 bases between. The germline gives CDR1 LNHNV, CDR2 YYDKDF (reference sequence). Study-wide findings and caveats: The study identified a TCR beta motif of 7 or 8 highly homologous variants that appeared characteristic of ankylosing spondylitis blood. Disease-linked clones were reportedly significantly enriched in matched ankylosing spondylitis synovial fluid.

This TCR was recovered from a male donor with ankylosing spondylitis or in good health (not recorded which). The specimen sequenced was blood, either unsorted or a sorted T cell fraction (not recorded which). The V gene is TRBV15, the J gene TRBJ1-1; D not resolved. For the CDR3, the DNA is TGTGCCACCAGCAGAGACAGGTTCCAGCCTGAAGCTTTCTTT. Its translation is CATSRDRFQPEAFF.